This is a list of T cell receptor beta chains from one sample in a study of cytotoxic CD8 clonotypes in ibrutinib-treated CLL. The method was immunoSEQ multiplex PCR; TCRdb's version includes in-frame clones alone and lacks a portion of them. Among 90,000 to 150,000 clones listed, roughly 57% were seen once. The sequencing here drew on PBMCs, taken after 24 months of ibrutinib treatment. Source of these receptors: a human donor with chronic lymphocytic leukemia. Each CDR3 is given with its conserved first and last residue. The D gene is left open where the match is weak. Clone size, where shown, is once, few, many, or a class for clones that have expanded.

j_call d_call clone_size v_call cdr3_nt cdr3_aa
TRBJ1-1 TRBD1 once TRBV5-1 TGCGCCAGCAGCTTGGTACTACAGGGGGGCACTGAAGCTTTCTTT CASSLVLQGGTEAFF
TRBJ1-3 . . TRBV9 TGTGCCAGTGCGAGGGAGGTGGCTGGAAACACCATATATTTT CASAREVAGNTIYF
TRBJ2-7 . few TRBV5-6 TGTGCCAGCTTGTGGAGGGGCTCCTACGAGCAGTACTTC CASLWRGSYEQYF
TRBJ1-1 . . TRBV5-4 TGTGCCAGCAGCTCGGAGGCTACCCGGGGAGCTTTCTTT CASSSEATRGAFF
TRBJ2-7 . few TRBV25-1 TGTGCCAGCAGTCCCTCACCGGGGGCGAGGGGATCGTACGAGCAGTACTTC CASSPSPGARGSYEQYF
TRBJ2-1 . . TRBV23-1 TGCGCCAGAAGAAACAATGAGCAGTTCTTC CARRNNEQFF
TRBJ2-3 . . TRBV4-2 TGTGCCAGCAGCCAAGAAATTCCGGGATCTGGGACAGATACGCAGTATTTT CASSQEIPGSGTDTQYF
TRBJ1-1 . few TRBV7-3 TGTGCCAGCAGCTTAATGTTGAACACTGAAGCTTTCTTT CASSLMLNTEAFF
TRBJ2-7 . . TRBV23-1 TGCGCCAGCAATCCCCCTCGCAGGGATGACGAGCAGTACTTC CASNPPRRDDEQYF
TRBJ1-1 . . TRBV13 TGTGCCAGCAGCCCTGGGGGCGGGGGGAACACTGAAGCTTTCTTT CASSPGGGGNTEAFF
TRBJ1-2 . . TRBV7-2 TGTGCCAGCAGCTTAGCGGGACTCTACACCTTC CASSLAGLYTF
TRBJ2-1 . . TRBV6-5 TGTGCCAGCAGTTACACCGTGTCATATGATGAGCAGTTCTTC CASSYTVSYDEQFF
TRBJ2-3 TRBD2 . TRBV13 TGTGCCAGCAGCTTAGGGGGACTAGCGGGCACAGATACGCAGTATTTT CASSLGGLAGTDTQYF
TRBJ2-4 . . TRBV18 TGTGCCAGCTCACCCCCAGAGGGGGGAAACATTCAGTACTTC CASSPPEGGNIQYF
TRBJ2-7 . once TRBV9 TGTGCCAGCAGCGTACGGGCACAGGGTGCATCGGACGAGCAGTACTTC CASSVRAQGASDEQYF
TRBJ2-5 . . TRBV5-1 TGCGCCAGCAGCTTCCAGACGGGGTGGGAGACCCAGTACTTC CASSFQTGWETQYF
TRBJ2-7 . few TRBV30 TGTGCCTGGTCCTCACAGGGCCTCTCCTACGAGCAGTACTTC CAWSSQGLSYEQYF
TRBJ1-3 . few TRBV7-2 TGTGCCAGCAGCGCCCGATTAGGCTCCGGAAACACCATATATTTT CASSARLGSGNTIYF
TRBJ1-5 . once TRBV19 TGTGCCAGTAGACAGGGTGGTTCGCTACTCAATCAGCCCCAGCATTTT CASRQGGSLLNQPQHF
TRBJ1-4 . . TRBV5-1 TGCGCCAGCAGCTTTAACCAGCCGACCCTTGCAACTAATGAAAAACTGTTTTTT CASSFNQPTLATNEKLFF
TRBJ1-5 . . TRBV2 TGTGCCAGCAGTACCTTGAATGTGGAGGGTCAGCCCCAGCATTTT CASSTLNVEGQPQHF
TRBJ2-7 TRBD2 . TRBV18 TGTGCCAGCTCACCAAGTGGGGAGGGCGAGCAGTACTTC CASSPSGEGEQYF
TRBJ1-2 TRBD1 . TRBV7-6 TGTGCCAGCAGCTTCTCAGGGGGATTAGGCTACACCTTC CASSFSGGLGYTF
TRBJ2-2 . . TRBV7-7 TGTGCTAGCAGCCGGACGGTGAACACCGGGGAGCTGTTTTTT CASSRTVNTGELFF
TRBJ1-5 . few TRBV5-1 TGCGCCAGCAGCTTGGCCGAGGGTCAGCCCCAGCATTTT CASSLAEGQPQHF
TRBJ2-3 . . TRBV15 TGTGCCACCAGCAGAGGCACAGGGTCTAACACAGATACGCAGTATTTT CATSRGTGSNTDTQYF
TRBJ1-5 . . TRBV30 TGTGCCTGGAGGGGACCAGGGCTCAATCAGCCCCAGCATTTT CAWRGPGLNQPQHF
TRBJ2-7 . . TRBV11-3 TGTGCCAGCAGCCTCCGAAGTAATTACGAGCAGTACTTC CASSLRSNYEQYF
TRBJ2-1 . . TRBV10-1 TGCGCCAGCAGTGTCCGGGGGGCCTCAAAATACAATGAGCAGTTCTTC CASSVRGASKYNEQFF
TRBJ1-2 . . TRBV21-1 TGTGCCAGCAGCAAACGCAACAGGGGGCTTTGTGGCTACACCTTC CASSKRNRGLCGYTF
TRBJ2-3 TRBD2 . TRBV9 TGTGCCAGCAGCGTAGGGCTCCTAGCGGGGGGGGATACGCAGTATTTT CASSVGLLAGGDTQYF
TRBJ2-3 . . TRBV29-1 TGCAGCGTTGATGAAAGTCTTAGCACAGATACGCAGTATTTT CSVDESLSTDTQYF